Reported below is one T cell receptor beta chain. This CDR3 comprises 14 residues. V shed 10 bases and J 2 bases; nucleotides not matched to a gene: 4. CDR1 is LNHDA and CDR2 is SQIVND in the germline V gene (reference sequence). Methods used by the authors: Reference gene primer amplification yielded estimated nucleated cell counts. Profiled with immunoSEQ multiplex PCR; TCRdb holds only in-frame clones, not every one. From that table come the V and J calls and clone size; the DNA was used to work out D and trimming. The sample yields fewer than 45,000 clones, roughly 90% seen once. The sample comes from a study of blood T cell repertoires in COVID-19. Study details: COVID-19 samples, acute and convalescent, were from the United States, Italy and Spain. The analysed material was cDNA or gDNA that came from T cells, B-cell-depleted T cells, or PBMCs.

Sequencing was performed on peripheral blood. The receptor's source is a man aged 60 to 69 with active or convalescent COVID-19. The rearrangement joins TRBV19 to TRBJ2-3; TRBD2 agrees at 12 bases. The CDR3: CATRLAGDTDTQYF. The CDR3 DNA reads TGTGCCACGCGACTAGCGGGAGACACAGATACGCAGTATTTT.